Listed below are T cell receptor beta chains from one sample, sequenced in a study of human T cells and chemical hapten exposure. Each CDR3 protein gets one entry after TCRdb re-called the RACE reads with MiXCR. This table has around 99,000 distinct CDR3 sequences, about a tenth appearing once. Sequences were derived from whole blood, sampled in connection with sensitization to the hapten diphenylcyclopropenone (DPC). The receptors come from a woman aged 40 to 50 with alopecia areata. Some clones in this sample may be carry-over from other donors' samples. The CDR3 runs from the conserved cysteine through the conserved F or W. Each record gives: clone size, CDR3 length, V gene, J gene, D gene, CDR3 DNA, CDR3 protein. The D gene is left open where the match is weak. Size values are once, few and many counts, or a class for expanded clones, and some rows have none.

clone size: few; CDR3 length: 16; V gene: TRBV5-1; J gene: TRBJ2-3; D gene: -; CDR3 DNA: TGCGCCAGCAGGAGGAGTTCGGGGCTAAGCACAGATACGCAGTATTTT; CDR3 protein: CASRRSSGLSTDTQYF
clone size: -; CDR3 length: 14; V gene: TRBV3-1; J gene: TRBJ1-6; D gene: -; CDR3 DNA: TGTGCCAGCAGCCCCCAATCGGGGAACTCACCCCTCCACTTT; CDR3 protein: CASSPQSGNSPLHF
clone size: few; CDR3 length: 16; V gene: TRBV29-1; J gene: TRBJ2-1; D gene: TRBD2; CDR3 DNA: TGCAGCGTTGTCTTAGCGGGGGGGCCCTCCTACAATGAGCAGTTCTTC; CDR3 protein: CSVVLAGGPSYNEQFF
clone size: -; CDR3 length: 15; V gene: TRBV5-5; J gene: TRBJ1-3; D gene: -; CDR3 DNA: TGTGCCAGCAGCCTGGGGACGCGACAGGGAAACACCATATATTTT; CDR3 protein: CASSLGTRQGNTIYF
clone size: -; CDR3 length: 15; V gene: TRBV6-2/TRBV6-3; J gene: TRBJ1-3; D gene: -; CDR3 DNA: TGTGCCAGCACCCAGGGGAGGCTCTCTGGAAACACCATATATTTT; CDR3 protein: CASTQGRLSGNTIYF
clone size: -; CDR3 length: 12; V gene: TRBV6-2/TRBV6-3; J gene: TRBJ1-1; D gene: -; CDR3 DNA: TGTGCCAGCAGTCCCGCGGCGGTTGAAGCTTTCTTT; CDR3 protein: CASSPAAVEAFF
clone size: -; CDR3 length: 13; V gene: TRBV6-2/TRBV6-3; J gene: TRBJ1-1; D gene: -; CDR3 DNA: TGTGCCAGCAGTTACTCGGGGGTTGCTGAAGCTTTCTTT; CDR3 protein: CASSYSGVAEAFF
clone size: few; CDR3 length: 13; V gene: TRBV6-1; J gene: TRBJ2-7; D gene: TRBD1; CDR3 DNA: TGTGCCAGCAGAGGACAGGGTACCTACGAGCAGTACTTC; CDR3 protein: CASRGQGTYEQYF
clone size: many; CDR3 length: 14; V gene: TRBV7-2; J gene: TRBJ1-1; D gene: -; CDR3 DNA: TGTGCCAGCAGCTTCTACGGAATGAACACTGAAGCTTTCTTT; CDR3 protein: CASSFYGMNTEAFF
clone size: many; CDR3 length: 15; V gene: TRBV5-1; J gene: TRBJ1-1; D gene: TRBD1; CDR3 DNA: TGCGCCAGCAGCTTGACGGGACAGGCTTTCGGTGAAGCTTTCTTT; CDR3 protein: CASSLTGQAFGEAFF
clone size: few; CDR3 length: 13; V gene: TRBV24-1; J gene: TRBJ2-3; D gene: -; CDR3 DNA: TGTGCCACCAGGGACATTTCAGCAGATACGCAGTATTTT; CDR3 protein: CATRDISADTQYF
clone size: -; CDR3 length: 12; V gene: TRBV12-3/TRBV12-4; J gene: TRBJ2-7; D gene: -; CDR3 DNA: TGTGCCAGCACTCAGGGCACCTACGAGCAGTACTTC; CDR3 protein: CASTQGTYEQYF
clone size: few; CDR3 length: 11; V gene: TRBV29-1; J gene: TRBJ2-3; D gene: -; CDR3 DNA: TGCAGCCAAGGTAGCACAGATACGCAGTATTTT; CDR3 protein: CSQGSTDTQYF